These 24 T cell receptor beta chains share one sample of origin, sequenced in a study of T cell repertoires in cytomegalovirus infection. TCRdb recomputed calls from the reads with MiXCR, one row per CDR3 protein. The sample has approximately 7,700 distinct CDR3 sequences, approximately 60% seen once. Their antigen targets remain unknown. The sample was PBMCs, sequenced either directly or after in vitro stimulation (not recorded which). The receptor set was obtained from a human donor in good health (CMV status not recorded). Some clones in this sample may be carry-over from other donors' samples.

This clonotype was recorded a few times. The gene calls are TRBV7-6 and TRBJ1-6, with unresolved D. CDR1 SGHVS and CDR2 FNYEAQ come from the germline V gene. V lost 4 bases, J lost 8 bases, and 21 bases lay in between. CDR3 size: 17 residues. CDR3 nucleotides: TGTGCCAGCAGCTCCCGAGGAGGATTTGGAATGGATTCACCCCTCCACTTT. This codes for CASSSRGGFGMDSPLHF.

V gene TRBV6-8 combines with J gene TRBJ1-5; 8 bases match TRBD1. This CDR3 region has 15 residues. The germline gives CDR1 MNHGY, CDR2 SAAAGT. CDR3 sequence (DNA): TGTGACACAGGCCTCCGACAGGGGACCAAGCATCCCCAGCATTTT. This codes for CDTGLRQGTKHPQHF.

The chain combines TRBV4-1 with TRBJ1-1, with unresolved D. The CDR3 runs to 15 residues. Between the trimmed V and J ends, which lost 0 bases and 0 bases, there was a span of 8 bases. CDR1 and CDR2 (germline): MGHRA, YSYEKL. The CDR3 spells CASSQDWTVNTEAFF. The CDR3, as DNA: TGCGCCAGCAGCCAAGATTGGACTGTGAACACTGAAGCTTTCTTT.

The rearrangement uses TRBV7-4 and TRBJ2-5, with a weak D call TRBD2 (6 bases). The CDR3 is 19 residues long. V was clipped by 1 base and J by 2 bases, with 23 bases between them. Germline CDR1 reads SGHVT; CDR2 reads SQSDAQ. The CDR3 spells CASSLVSSPFWGEQETQYF. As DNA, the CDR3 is TGTGCCAGCAGCTTAGTTAGCAGCCCGTTCTGGGGGGAGCAAGAGACCCAGTACTTC.

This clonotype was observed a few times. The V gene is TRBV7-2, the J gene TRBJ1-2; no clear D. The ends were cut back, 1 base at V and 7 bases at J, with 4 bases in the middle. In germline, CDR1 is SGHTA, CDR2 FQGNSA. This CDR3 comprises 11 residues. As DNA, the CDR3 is TGTGCCAGCAGCTTAGTTAGTGGCTACACCTTC. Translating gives CASSLVSGYTF.

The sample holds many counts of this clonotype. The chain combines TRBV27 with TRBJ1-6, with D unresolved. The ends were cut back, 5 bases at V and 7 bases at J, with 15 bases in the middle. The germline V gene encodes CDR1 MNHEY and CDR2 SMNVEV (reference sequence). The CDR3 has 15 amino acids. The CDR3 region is CASSIGPAANSPLHF. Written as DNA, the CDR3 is TGTGCCAGCAGTATCGGGCCGGCAGCCAATTCACCCCTCCACTTT.

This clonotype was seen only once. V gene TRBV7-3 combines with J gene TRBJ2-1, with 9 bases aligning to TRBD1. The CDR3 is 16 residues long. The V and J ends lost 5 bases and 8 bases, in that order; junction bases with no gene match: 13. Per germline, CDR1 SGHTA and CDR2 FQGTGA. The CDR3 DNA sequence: TGTGCCAGCAGCCCCGGGGACAGGGTTTTCCACCATGAGCAGTTCTTC. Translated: CASSPGDRVFHHEQFF.

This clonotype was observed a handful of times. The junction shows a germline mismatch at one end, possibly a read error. CDR3 sequence: CASSYSSGELVF. CDR3 coding DNA: TGTGCCAGCAGTTACTCGAGCGGGGAGCTTGTTTTT. The V call is TRBV6-2 or TRBV6-3, the J call TRBJ2-2, with 7 bases matching TRBD2. Germline assignment: CDR1 MNHEY and CDR2 SVGEGT. The CDR3 sequence is 12 residues long.

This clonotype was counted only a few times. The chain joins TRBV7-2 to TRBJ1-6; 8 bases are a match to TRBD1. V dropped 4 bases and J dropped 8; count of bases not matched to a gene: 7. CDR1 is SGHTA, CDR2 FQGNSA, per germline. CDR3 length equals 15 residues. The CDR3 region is CASSWDRFMDSPLHF. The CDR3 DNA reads TGTGCCAGCAGCTGGGACAGGTTTATGGATTCACCCCTCCACTTT.

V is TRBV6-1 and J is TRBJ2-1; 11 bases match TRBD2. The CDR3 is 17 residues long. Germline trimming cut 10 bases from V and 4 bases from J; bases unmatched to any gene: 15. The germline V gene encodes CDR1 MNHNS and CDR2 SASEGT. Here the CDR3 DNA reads TGTGCCACCGCCGCCCTCCCGACTAGCGGGGTTTACAATGAGCAGTTCTTC. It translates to CATAALPTSGVYNEQFF.

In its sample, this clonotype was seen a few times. The CDR3 DNA reads as TGTGCCAGCAGTTTCAGTCAGGGGGTTGACTACACCTTC. Protein sequence: CASSFSQGVDYTF. The V call is TRBV27, the J call TRBJ1-2; 7 positions agree with TRBD1. CDR3 length: 13 amino acids. CDR1 and CDR2 from the germline V gene are MNHEY and SMNVEV (reference sequence). The V gene end was trimmed by 3 bases and the J gene end by 10 bases; junction bases not matched to a gene: 8.

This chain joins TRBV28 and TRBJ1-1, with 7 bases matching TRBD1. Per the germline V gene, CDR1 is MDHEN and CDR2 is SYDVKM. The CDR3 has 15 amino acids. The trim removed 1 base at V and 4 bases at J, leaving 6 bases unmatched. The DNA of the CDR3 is TGTGCCAGCAGTTTATTCTACAGGGGAGGCACTGAAGCTTTCTTT. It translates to CASSLFYRGGTEAFF.

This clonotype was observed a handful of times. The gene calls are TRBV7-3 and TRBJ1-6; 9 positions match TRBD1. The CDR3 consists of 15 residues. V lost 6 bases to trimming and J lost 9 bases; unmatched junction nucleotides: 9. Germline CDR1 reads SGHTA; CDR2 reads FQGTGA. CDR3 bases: TGTGCCAGCAGGGACAGGGGCGATAGTAGTTCACCCCTCCACTTT. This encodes CASRDRGDSSSPLHF. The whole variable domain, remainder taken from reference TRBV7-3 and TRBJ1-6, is GAGVSQTPSNKVTEKGKYVELRCDPISGHTALYWYRQSLGQGPEFLIYFQGTGAADDSGLPNDRFFAVRPEGSVSTLKIQRTERGDSAVYLCASRDRGDSSSPLHFGNGTRLTVT.

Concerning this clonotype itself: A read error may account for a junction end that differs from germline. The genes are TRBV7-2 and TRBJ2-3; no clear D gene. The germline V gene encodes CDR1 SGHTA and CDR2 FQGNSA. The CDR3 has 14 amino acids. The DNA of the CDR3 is TGTACCAGCCGCTTAACGGCCAAGATTGATACGCAGTATTTT. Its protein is CTSRLTAKIDTQYF.

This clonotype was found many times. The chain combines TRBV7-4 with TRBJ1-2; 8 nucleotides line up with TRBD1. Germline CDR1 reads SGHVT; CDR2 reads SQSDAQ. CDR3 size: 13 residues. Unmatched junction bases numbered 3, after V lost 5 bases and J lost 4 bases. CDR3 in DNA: TGTGCCAGCAGCGCAGGGGGCGGCTATGGCTACACCTTC. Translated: CASSAGGGYGYTF.

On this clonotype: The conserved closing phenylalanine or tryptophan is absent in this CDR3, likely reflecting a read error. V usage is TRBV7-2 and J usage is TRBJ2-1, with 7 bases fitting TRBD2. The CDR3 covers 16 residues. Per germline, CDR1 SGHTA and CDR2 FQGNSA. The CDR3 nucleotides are TGTGCCAGCAGCTTTTTGGGACTATCCACCTACACTGAGCAGTTCTAC. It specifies CASSFLGLSTYTEQFY.

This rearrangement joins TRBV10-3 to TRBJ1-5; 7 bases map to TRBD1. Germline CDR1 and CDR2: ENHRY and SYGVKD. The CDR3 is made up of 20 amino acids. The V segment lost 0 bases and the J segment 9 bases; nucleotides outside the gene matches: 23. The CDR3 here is CAISESEQGSDETRPPPQHF. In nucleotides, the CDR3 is TGTGCCATCAGTGAGTCGGAACAGGGGAGTGACGAGACTCGCCCTCCGCCCCAGCATTTT.

The CDR3 coding sequence is TGTGCCAGCAGCTTAGAGGGCAGGGTGGAGTCACCCCTCCACTTT. It codes for CASSLEGRVESPLHF. The J gene is TRBJ1-6, the V gene TRBV7-6; D is possibly TRBD1 (5 bases). The CDR3 is made up of 15 amino acids. V was trimmed by 1 base and J by 10 bases, leaving 14 bases between them. Germline CDR1 is SGHVS and CDR2 is FNYEAQ.

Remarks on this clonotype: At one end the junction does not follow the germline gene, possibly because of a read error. CDR3 bases: TGCGCCAGCCGACAAGGCCCCCGGGAACAGCTCTATGGCTACCCCTTC. Translated: CASRQGPREQLYGYPF. The J gene is TRBJ1-2, the V gene TRBV4-1; D unresolved. The germline V gene encodes CDR1 MGHRA and CDR2 YSYEKL. This CDR3 spans 16 amino acids.

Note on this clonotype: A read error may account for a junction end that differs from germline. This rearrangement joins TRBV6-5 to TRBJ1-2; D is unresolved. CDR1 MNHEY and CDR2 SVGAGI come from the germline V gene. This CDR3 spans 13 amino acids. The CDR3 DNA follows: TGTGCCCGCAGTTACGGAGGCAGCCTGGGCTACACCTTC. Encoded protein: CARSYGGSLGYTF.

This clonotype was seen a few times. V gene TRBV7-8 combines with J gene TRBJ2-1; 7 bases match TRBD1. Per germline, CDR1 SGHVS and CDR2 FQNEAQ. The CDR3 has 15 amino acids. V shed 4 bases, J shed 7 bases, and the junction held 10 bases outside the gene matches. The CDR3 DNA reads TGTGCCAGCAGCTCCCAGGCCGGGACAGTAAATGAGCAGTTCTTC. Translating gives CASSSQAGTVNEQFF.

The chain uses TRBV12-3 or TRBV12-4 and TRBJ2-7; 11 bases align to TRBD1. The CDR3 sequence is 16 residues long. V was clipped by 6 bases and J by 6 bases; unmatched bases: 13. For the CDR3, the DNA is TGTGCCAGCAGCCAGCTCCGGGACAGGGGGGTCTTCGAGCAGTACTTC. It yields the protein CASSQLRDRGVFEQYF.

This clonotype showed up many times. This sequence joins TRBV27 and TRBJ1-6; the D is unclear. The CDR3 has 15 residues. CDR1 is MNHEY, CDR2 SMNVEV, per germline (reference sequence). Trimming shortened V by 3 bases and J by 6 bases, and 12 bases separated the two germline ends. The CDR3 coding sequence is TGTGCCAGCAGTTTGGGAGCTGCCTCTAATTCACCCCTCCACTTT. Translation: CASSLGAASNSPLHF.

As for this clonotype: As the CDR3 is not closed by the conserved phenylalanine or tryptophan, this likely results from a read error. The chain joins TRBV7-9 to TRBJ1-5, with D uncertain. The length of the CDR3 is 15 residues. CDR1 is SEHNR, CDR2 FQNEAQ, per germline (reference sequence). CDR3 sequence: CDSSPETYSNPPQHL. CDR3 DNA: TGTGACAGCAGCCCCGAAACATACAGCAATCCGCCCCAGCATTTG.